Listed below are T cell receptor beta chains from one sample, sequenced in a study of T cells in Graves' hyperthyroidism and ophthalmopathy. TCRdb recomputed calls from the multiplex PCR reads with MiXCR, one row per CDR3 protein. The sample shows around 620,000 distinct CDR3 sequences, roughly 16% of them seen only once. Specimen: blood. These receptor sequences come from a woman younger than 45 with Graves' hyperthyroidism. Both conserved end residues are part of each CDR3. A D gene is named only where the DNA matches it firmly. Size is omitted from some rows. Given values are once, few, many or a class for expanded clones.

cdr3_aa: CASSLVGQGRSPLHF; cdr3_nt: TGTGCCAGCAGCTTGGTCGGGCAGGGACGCTCACCCCTCCACTTT; d_call: -; clone_size: once; v_call: TRBV5-4; j_call: TRBJ1-6
cdr3_aa: CATARGFNEKLFF; cdr3_nt: TGTGCCACCGCAAGGGGATTTAATGAAAAACTGTTTTTT; d_call: -; clone_size: few; v_call: TRBV7-2; j_call: TRBJ1-4
cdr3_aa: CASSEGLTLSSYEQYF; cdr3_nt: TGTGCCAGCAGTGAAGGGCTCACCCTCAGCTCCTACGAGCAGTACTTC; d_call: -; clone_size: -; v_call: TRBV2; j_call: TRBJ2-7
cdr3_aa: CASSEGGRRADTQYF; cdr3_nt: TGTGCCAGCAGTGAAGGTGGGAGGCGCGCAGATACGCAGTATTTT; d_call: -; clone_size: many; v_call: TRBV2; j_call: TRBJ2-3
cdr3_aa: CATSTLAGVVGELFF; cdr3_nt: TGTGCCACCAGTACGCTAGCGGGAGTTGTCGGGGAGCTGTTTTTT; d_call: TRBD2; clone_size: -; v_call: TRBV24-1; j_call: TRBJ2-2
cdr3_aa: CASSEEAGSGYTF; cdr3_nt: TGTGCCAGCAGTGAAGAAGCGGGGTCTGGCTACACCTTC; d_call: -; clone_size: many; v_call: TRBV6-1; j_call: TRBJ1-2
cdr3_aa: CSVDRLSGNTIYF; cdr3_nt: TGCAGCGTTGACAGGCTGTCTGGAAACACCATATATTTT; d_call: -; clone_size: few; v_call: TRBV29-1; j_call: TRBJ1-3
cdr3_aa: CASKAAFGYGYTF; cdr3_nt: TGTGCCAGCAAGGCCGCTTTTGGGTATGGCTACACCTTC; d_call: -; clone_size: many; v_call: TRBV2; j_call: TRBJ1-2
cdr3_aa: CASRGGGTQPQHF; cdr3_nt: TGTGCCAGTAGAGGCGGGGGGACTCAGCCCCAGCATTTT; d_call: -; clone_size: -; v_call: TRBV2; j_call: TRBJ1-5
cdr3_aa: CASNPPIQSTEAFF; cdr3_nt: TGTGCCAGCAACCCCCCGATCCAGAGCACTGAAGCTTTCTTT; d_call: -; clone_size: many; v_call: TRBV28; j_call: TRBJ1-1
cdr3_aa: CASSLVGVGYNEQFF; cdr3_nt: TGTGCCAGCAGCTTGGTAGGGGTTGGTTACAATGAGCAGTTCTTC; d_call: -; clone_size: -; v_call: TRBV5-8; j_call: TRBJ2-1
cdr3_aa: CASSSDQRGPSTDTQYF; cdr3_nt: TGTGCCAGCAGCTCGGATCAGCGGGGCCCTAGCACAGATACGCAGTATTTT; d_call: TRBD2; clone_size: many; v_call: TRBV7-9; j_call: TRBJ2-3
cdr3_aa: CASSWVGNNYGYTF; cdr3_nt: TGTGCCAGCAGTTGGGTGGGGAATAACTATGGCTACACCTTC; d_call: -; clone_size: many; v_call: TRBV28; j_call: TRBJ1-2
cdr3_aa: CSVLGEGNYGYTF; cdr3_nt: TGCAGCGTCCTGGGAGAGGGAAACTATGGCTACACCTTC; d_call: -; clone_size: -; v_call: TRBV29-1; j_call: TRBJ1-2
cdr3_aa: CASKGRRGGNYGYTF; cdr3_nt: TGTGCCAGTAAGGGTCGGCGGGGAGGTAACTATGGCTACACCTTC; d_call: -; clone_size: -; v_call: TRBV19; j_call: TRBJ1-2
cdr3_aa: CASSSPGGTDTQYF; cdr3_nt: TGTGCCAGCAGTTCCCCGGGGGGGACAGATACGCAGTATTTT; d_call: TRBD2; clone_size: many; v_call: TRBV28; j_call: TRBJ2-3
cdr3_aa: CSARWTVRGPQHF; cdr3_nt: TGCAGTGCTAGATGGACGGTGCGGGGGCCCCAGCATTTT; d_call: -; clone_size: -; v_call: TRBV20-1; j_call: TRBJ1-5
cdr3_aa: CASTPDTKWSYEQYF; cdr3_nt: TGTGCCAGCACCCCAGACACCAAATGGTCCTACGAGCAGTACTTC; d_call: -; clone_size: many; v_call: TRBV12-3/TRBV12-4; j_call: TRBJ2-7
cdr3_aa: CASSYGRGSHNEQFF; cdr3_nt: TGTGCCAGCAGTTATGGGAGGGGGTCACACAATGAGCAGTTCTTC; d_call: -; clone_size: many; v_call: TRBV6-2/TRBV6-3; j_call: TRBJ2-1
cdr3_aa: CASSYVGAQNGYTF; cdr3_nt: TGTGCCAGCAGTTATGTAGGGGCGCAAAATGGCTACACCTTC; d_call: -; clone_size: -; v_call: TRBV6-5; j_call: TRBJ1-2
cdr3_aa: CASSLGGRSYEQYF; cdr3_nt: TGTGCCAGCAGTTTAGGCGGGAGGTCCTACGAGCAGTACTTC; d_call: TRBD2; clone_size: many; v_call: TRBV28; j_call: TRBJ2-7
cdr3_aa: CASERSSYNEQFF; cdr3_nt: TGTGCCAGCGAAAGGAGCTCCTACAATGAGCAGTTCTTC; d_call: -; clone_size: many; v_call: TRBV3-1; j_call: TRBJ2-1
cdr3_aa: CASSHRTDNEQFF; cdr3_nt: TGTGCCAGCAGTCACCGGACTGACAATGAGCAGTTCTTC; d_call: -; clone_size: many; v_call: TRBV7-6; j_call: TRBJ2-1
cdr3_aa: CASKESSGTDTQYF; cdr3_nt: TGTGCCAGCAAGGAGAGTAGCGGAACAGATACGCAGTATTTT; d_call: -; clone_size: many; v_call: TRBV3-1; j_call: TRBJ2-3
cdr3_aa: CASSYPPLYEQYF; cdr3_nt: TGTGCCAGCAGTTACCCCCCCCTCTACGAGCAGTACTTC; d_call: -; clone_size: many; v_call: TRBV6-1; j_call: TRBJ2-7
cdr3_aa: CASSLSLGKAEQFF; cdr3_nt: TGCGCCAGCAGCTTGTCACTAGGGAAGGCTGAGCAGTTCTTC; d_call: -; clone_size: few; v_call: TRBV5-1; j_call: TRBJ2-1
cdr3_aa: CASSASHRAYGYTF; cdr3_nt: TGTGCCAGCAGCGCCAGCCACAGGGCCTATGGCTACACCTTC; d_call: -; clone_size: few; v_call: TRBV9; j_call: TRBJ1-2
cdr3_aa: CASSPEGYTQYF; cdr3_nt: TGTGCCAGCAGCCCCGAGGGGTATACGCAGTATTTT; d_call: -; clone_size: many; v_call: TRBV7-2; j_call: TRBJ2-3
cdr3_aa: CASSPPAHWGKNIQYF; cdr3_nt: TGTGCCAGCAGTCCGCCGGCACACTGGGGCAAAAACATTCAGTACTTC; d_call: -; clone_size: few; v_call: TRBV28; j_call: TRBJ2-4
cdr3_aa: CASSPAAYRVETQYF; cdr3_nt: TGTGCCAGTAGCCCCGCCGCCTACAGGGTTGAGACCCAGTACTTC; d_call: -; clone_size: few; v_call: TRBV19; j_call: TRBJ2-5
cdr3_aa: CASSLPVQSEQYF; cdr3_nt: TGTGCCAGCTCACTCCCCGTTCAGAGCGAGCAGTACTTC; d_call: -; clone_size: -; v_call: TRBV18; j_call: TRBJ2-7
cdr3_aa: CASTSPGGGYQETQYF; cdr3_nt: TGTGCCAGCACCTCCCCAGGAGGGGGGTACCAAGAGACCCAGTACTTC; d_call: -; clone_size: many; v_call: TRBV12-3/TRBV12-4; j_call: TRBJ2-5
cdr3_aa: CASSSAGSSNQPQHF; cdr3_nt: TGTGCCAGCAGTAGCGCCGGGTCCTCTAATCAGCCCCAGCATTTT; d_call: -; clone_size: few; v_call: TRBV6-2/TRBV6-3; j_call: TRBJ1-5
cdr3_aa: CSVGDNRETQYF; cdr3_nt: TGCAGCGTGGGGGACAACCGAGAGACCCAGTACTTC; d_call: -; clone_size: few; v_call: TRBV29-1; j_call: TRBJ2-5
cdr3_aa: CASSFMQDSYNEQFF; cdr3_nt: TGTGCCAGCAGCTTCATGCAGGACTCCTACAATGAGCAGTTCTTC; d_call: -; clone_size: few; v_call: TRBV5-5; j_call: TRBJ2-1
cdr3_aa: CASSQRPGPGYEQYF; cdr3_nt: TGCGCCAGCAGCCAAAGGCCAGGACCAGGCTACGAGCAGTACTTC; d_call: -; clone_size: -; v_call: TRBV4-3; j_call: TRBJ2-7
cdr3_aa: CASHGDSNEKLFF; cdr3_nt: TGCGCCAGTCATGGGGACAGCAATGAAAAACTGTTTTTT; d_call: TRBD1; clone_size: few; v_call: TRBV5-1; j_call: TRBJ1-4
cdr3_aa: CASSFFREQPQHF; cdr3_nt: TGTGCCAGCAGCTTCTTTCGGGAACAGCCCCAGCATTTT; d_call: -; clone_size: -; v_call: TRBV5-6; j_call: TRBJ1-5
cdr3_aa: CSARVEAGGYPEQFF; cdr3_nt: TGCAGTGCTAGAGTGGAAGCGGGAGGGTATCCTGAGCAGTTCTTC; d_call: TRBD2; clone_size: few; v_call: TRBV20-1; j_call: TRBJ2-1
cdr3_aa: CASSPGQGLRAFF; cdr3_nt: TGTGCCAGCAGCCCTGGACAGGGGCTTCGCGCTTTCTTT; d_call: TRBD1; clone_size: many; v_call: TRBV6-1; j_call: TRBJ1-1
cdr3_aa: CASSNLGARTDTQYF; cdr3_nt: TGCGCCAGCAGTAATCTCGGGGCCCGCACAGATACGCAGTATTTT; d_call: -; clone_size: few; v_call: TRBV5-1; j_call: TRBJ2-3
cdr3_aa: CASSQDGGTGQFF; cdr3_nt: TGTGCCAGCAGCCAAGATGGTGGGACAGGGCAGTTCTTC; d_call: TRBD1; clone_size: many; v_call: TRBV3-1; j_call: TRBJ2-1
cdr3_aa: CASSPLASNNEQFF; cdr3_nt: TGTGCCAGCAGCCCACTAGCGAGTAACAATGAGCAGTTCTTC; d_call: TRBD2; clone_size: many; v_call: TRBV7-6; j_call: TRBJ2-1
cdr3_aa: CATSPGPRVEYQETQYF; cdr3_nt: TGTGCCACCAGTCCCGGACCCCGGGTTGAGTACCAAGAGACCCAGTACTTC; d_call: -; clone_size: few; v_call: TRBV24-1; j_call: TRBJ2-5
cdr3_aa: CASIDPGRDTQYF; cdr3_nt: TGTGCCAGCATAGACCCCGGGAGAGATACGCAGTATTTT; d_call: -; clone_size: many; v_call: TRBV28; j_call: TRBJ2-3
cdr3_aa: CASSLLQGNGNTIYF; cdr3_nt: TGTGCCAGCAGTTTATTACAGGGTAACGGAAACACCATATATTTT; d_call: -; clone_size: -; v_call: TRBV28; j_call: TRBJ1-3
cdr3_aa: CASSLSVPAGSPLHF; cdr3_nt: TGTGCCAGCAGTTTATCGGTTCCGGCAGGTTCACCCCTCCACTTT; d_call: -; clone_size: few; v_call: TRBV27; j_call: TRBJ1-6
cdr3_aa: CASSPTWTDLNTEAFF; cdr3_nt: TGTGCCAGCAGTCCTACCTGGACAGACTTGAACACTGAAGCTTTCTTT; d_call: -; clone_size: many; v_call: TRBV28; j_call: TRBJ1-1
cdr3_aa: CASSRQGLSEKLFF; cdr3_nt: TGTGCCAGCAGCAGACAGGGACTCAGCGAAAAACTGTTTTTT; d_call: TRBD1; clone_size: many; v_call: TRBV13; j_call: TRBJ1-4
cdr3_aa: CASSLVQGGVINEQFF; cdr3_nt: TGTGCCAGCAGCTTAGTTCAGGGCGGGGTTATTAATGAGCAGTTCTTC; d_call: -; clone_size: few; v_call: TRBV5-5; j_call: TRBJ2-1
cdr3_aa: CANSFDRNSPLHF; cdr3_nt: TGTGCCAACAGTTTCGACAGGAATTCACCCCTCCACTTT; d_call: -; clone_size: -; v_call: TRBV27; j_call: TRBJ1-6
cdr3_aa: CASSPGTEKETQYF; cdr3_nt: TGCGCCAGCAGCCCCGGGACAGAAAAAGAGACCCAGTACTTC; d_call: TRBD1; clone_size: -; v_call: TRBV4-1; j_call: TRBJ2-5
cdr3_aa: CASETTGPPYEQYF; cdr3_nt: TGTGCCAGCGAGACAACGGGACCCCCCTACGAGCAGTACTTC; d_call: -; clone_size: many; v_call: TRBV2; j_call: TRBJ2-7
cdr3_aa: CSARDIRGPNTGELFF; cdr3_nt: TGCAGTGCTAGAGATATTAGAGGGCCGAACACCGGGGAGCTGTTTTTT; d_call: -; clone_size: -; v_call: TRBV20-1; j_call: TRBJ2-2
cdr3_aa: CASSSPGTSGRGGTDTQYF; cdr3_nt: TGTGCCAGCAGTTCACCCGGGACTAGCGGGAGAGGAGGAACAGATACGCAGTATTTT; d_call: TRBD2; clone_size: many; v_call: TRBV28; j_call: TRBJ2-3